The 22 T cell receptor beta chains listed next were all sequenced from one sample in a study of vaccination and CD4 T cells after COVID-19. No antigen has been assigned to these receptors. With the Oncomine TCR Beta short-read assay, DNA from cultured CD4+ T cells was sequenced. TCRdb redid the calling of the PCR reads with MiXCR, one entry per CDR3 protein. The sample contains about 21,000 distinct CDR3 sequences, approximately 59% of which appear only once. Treatment denoted: roughly 10-day PBMC culture with coronavirus spike peptide pools or control peptides (ViraFEST assay). Source: CD4+ T cells from blood, cultured in vitro, taken before SARS-CoV-2 vaccination. Receptors were obtained from a human donor who received a COVID-19 vaccine.

This clonotype was observed a few times. The gene calls are TRBV19 and TRBJ1-5; D ambiguous. The CDR3 sequence is 15 residues long. Germline assignment: CDR1 LNHDA and CDR2 SQIVND (reference sequence). V dropped 7 bases and J dropped 4 bases, with 17 bases sitting between them. This CDR3 is CASKIPGVKNQPQHF. The CDR3 DNA reads TGTGCCAGTAAGATCCCCGGGGTAAAGAATCAGCCCCAGCATTTT. Full variable domain (outside the CDR3, taken from reference TRBV19 and TRBJ1-5): DGGITQSPKYLFRKEGQNVTLSCEQNLNHDAMYWYRQDPGQGLRLIYYSQIVNDFQKGDIAEGYSVSREKKESFPLTVTSAQKNPTAFYLCASKIPGVKNQPQHFGDGTRLSIL.

V is TRBV7-6 and J is TRBJ1-1; D gene ambiguous. This CDR3 is 13 amino acids long. V was pared by 5 bases and J by 0 bases, with 7 bases between. Germline lookup yields CDR1 SGHVS and CDR2 FNYEAQ. The CDR3 DNA reads as TGTGCCAGCAGCAGTGATATGAACACTGAAGCTTTCTTT. Encoded protein: CASSSDMNTEAFF.

The chain joins TRBV6-5 to TRBJ2-5; TRBD1 matches 7 bases. This CDR3 comprises 16 residues. Germline V gene sequence: CDR1 MNHEY, CDR2 SVGAGI. J lost 2 bases, V lost 2 bases, and 8 bases had no gene match. CDR3 nucleotide sequence: TGTGCCAGCAGTTACGGGTCAGGGGGACCTCAAGAGACCCAGTACTTC. Protein sequence: CASSYGSGGPQETQYF.

This clonotype was found a few times. The genes are TRBV7-8 and TRBJ1-2; a weak D match, TRBD1 (6 bases). Per germline, CDR1 SGHVS and CDR2 FQNEAQ. CDR3 size: 14 residues. V was trimmed by 2 bases and J by 7 bases, leaving 14 bases between them. Written as DNA, the CDR3 is TGTGCCAGCAGCTTAAGTGGGGGCGCGGGTGGCTACACCTTC. As protein: CASSLSGGAGGYTF.

This clonotype was detected only a few times. The rearrangement uses TRBV6-1 and TRBJ2-2; D not certain. This CDR3 is 12 amino acids long. V lost 5 bases and J lost 7, with 8 bases in between. Looked up from germline, CDR1 is MNHNS and CDR2 is SASEGT. The CDR3 DNA is TGTGCCAGCAGTCGGTCAAACGGGGAGCTGTTTTTT. It codes for CASSRSNGELFF.

V is TRBV7-3 and J is TRBJ2-3; D is ambiguous. There are 13 residues in the CDR3. CDR1 is SGHTA, CDR2 FQGTGA, per germline. Trimming took 5 bases from V and 5 from J, leaving 11 bases between them. The CDR3: CASSPSVLDTQYF. For the CDR3, the DNA is TGTGCCAGCAGCCCATCTGTCCTAGATACGCAGTATTTT.

The chain is built from TRBV6-1 and TRBJ2-3; tentatively, D is TRBD1 or TRBD2 (5 bases each). Germline CDR1 MNHNS, CDR2 SASEGT. This CDR3 is 15 amino acids long. V lost 5 bases and J lost 4, with 16 bases in between. The CDR3 here is CASSLRDPEADTQYF. CDR3 coding DNA: TGTGCCAGCAGTCTAAGGGACCCAGAGGCAGATACGCAGTATTTT.

In this sample, this clonotype turned up a few times. The V and J genes are TRBV6-1 and TRBJ2-2, with 7 bases fitting TRBD1. J lost 8 bases, V lost 6 bases, and 21 bases had no gene match. The germline CDR1 and CDR2 sequences are MNHNS and SASEGT. This CDR3 has 18 amino acids. The DNA for the CDR3 is TGTGCCAGCAGCACCTCTCGATATCAAGGGGGCGCGAAAGGGGAGCTGTTTTTT. Its protein product is CASSTSRYQGGAKGELFF.

This chain connects TRBV11-2 to TRBJ2-7, with a tentative D call TRBD1 (5 bases). The CDR3 is 17 residues long. Germline assignment: CDR1 SGHAT and CDR2 FQNNGV. V was pared by 0 bases and J by 0 bases, with 15 bases between. The CDR3 region is CASSLDSLAGNSYEQYF. CDR3 DNA sequence: TGTGCCAGCAGCTTAGATTCTTTGGCAGGGAACTCCTACGAGCAGTACTTC.

The genes are TRBV7-2 and TRBJ2-7; no definite D call. The V and J ends lost 0 bases and 7 bases respectively, with 16 bases between them. The CDR3 has 15 residues. Germline CDR1 and CDR2: SGHTA and FQGNSA. CDR3 sequence reads: CASSLAGSQPREQYF. The CDR3 nucleotides are TGTGCCAGCAGCTTAGCGGGGTCACAACCTCGGGAGCAGTACTTC.

V is TRBV20-1 and J is TRBJ2-2; 11 nucleotides align to TRBD2. Germline V gene data show CDR1 as DFQATT and CDR2 as SNEGSKA (reference sequence). The CDR3 covers 17 residues. Losses at the gene ends were 0 bases for V and 0 bases for J; bases not matched to a gene: 3. In nucleotides, the CDR3 is TGCAGTGCTAGAGAGGCTAGCGGGGGGCCGAACACCGGGGAGCTGTTTTTT. This codes for CSAREASGGPNTGELFF.

There are a few counts of this clonotype. The chain carries TRBV6-5 and TRBJ1-1, with 8 bases that match TRBD1. Germline-derived CDR1 and CDR2 are MNHEY and SVGAGI. The CDR3 sequence is 16 residues long. V lost 4 bases to trimming and J lost 0 bases; unmatched junction nucleotides: 7. The CDR3 coding sequence is TGTGCCAGCAGTTCACAGGGGGGAGGGATGAACACTGAAGCTTTCTTT. Amino acid sequence: CASSSQGGGMNTEAFF.

This clonotype was counted only a few times. This chain uses TRBV19 with TRBJ1-2; 7 positions match TRBD1. The CDR3 consists of 13 residues. The germline CDR1 and CDR2 sequences are LNHDA and SQIVND (reference sequence). V gave up 3 bases and J gave up 5 bases; unmatched junction bases: 3. CDR3 bases: TGTGCCAGTAGTATGATGGGACAGTATGGCTACACCTTC. The encoded protein is CASSMMGQYGYTF.

This clonotype was counted a few times. The V call is TRBV20-1, the J call TRBJ2-3; D is possibly TRBD1 (5 bases). Trimming removed 0 bases at V and 8 bases at J, with 18 bases between. The CDR3 runs 15 residues. The germline gives CDR1 DFQATT, CDR2 SNEGSKA (reference sequence). The CDR3 DNA follows: TGCAGTGCTAGAGATCAAAGGGGATGGAGAGGTACGCAGTATTTT. Translating gives CSARDQRGWRGTQYF.

The V and J genes are TRBV20-1 and TRBJ2-1; no clear D. The CDR3 loop spans 14 amino acids. V lost 4 bases and J 0 bases, leaving 10 bases between the germline ends. Germline CDR1 DFQATT, CDR2 SNEGSKA (reference sequence). The CDR3 coding sequence is TGCAGTGCTATTGGTGAGAGCTCCTACAATGAGCAGTTCTTC. It encodes CSAIGESSYNEQFF.

The genes are TRBV5-1 and TRBJ1-2; D is unresolved. The V gene lost 0 bases and the J gene lost 4 bases, with 13 bases spanning the gap. This CDR3 region has 15 residues. Germline CDR1 and CDR2: SGHRS and YFSETQ. The CDR3: CASSLGVGEIYGYTF. The CDR3 DNA is TGCGCCAGCAGCTTGGGGGTAGGAGAGATCTATGGCTACACCTTC.

This rearrangement joins TRBV20-1 to TRBJ2-1; D remains unclear. This CDR3 is 13 amino acids long. CDR1 and CDR2 from the germline V gene are DFQATT and SNEGSKA (reference sequence). The V and J ends lost 6 bases and 4 bases respectively, with 13 bases between them. The CDR3 region has the DNA TGCAGTGCACTGGCGGCTCCATACAATGAGCAGTTCTTC. Its protein is CSALAAPYNEQFF.

This clonotype has a handful of counts. The chain links TRBV20-1 to TRBJ1-2; no clear D. The CDR3 length is 13 residues. CDR1 DFQATT and CDR2 SNEGSKA come from the germline V gene (reference sequence). V lost 6 bases to trimming and J lost 3 bases, with 14 bases between them. Written as DNA, the CDR3 is TGCAGTGCCGAGATGAAACGGGACTATGGCTACACCTTC. Protein: CSAEMKRDYGYTF.

The chain is built from TRBV19 and TRBJ1-2; weak D call: TRBD1 (6 bases). V lost 3 bases, J lost 1 base, and 15 bases lay in between. Germline V gene lookup returns CDR1 LNHDA and CDR2 SQIVND (reference sequence). This CDR3 spans 16 amino acids. Here the CDR3 DNA reads TGTGCCAGTAGTATCTCTCGCAGGGGAGGTAACTATGGCTACACCTTC. Amino acids: CASSISRRGGNYGYTF.

The V call is TRBV11-3, the J call TRBJ2-5, with 8 bases matching TRBD1. The trim removed 5 bases at V and 2 bases at J, leaving 7 bases unmatched. The CDR3 has 15 amino acids. In germline, CDR1 is SGHNT, CDR2 YENEEA. The CDR3 region has the DNA TGTGCCAGCAGCCCTGGACAGGGCGGGCAAGAGACCCAGTACTTC. Encoded protein: CASSPGQGGQETQYF. Together with reference TRBV11-3 and TRBJ2-5, the CDR3 gives the full variable domain: EAGVVQSPRYKIIEKKQPVAFWCNPISGHNTLYWYLQNLGQGPELLIRYENEEAVDDSQLPKDRFSAERLKGVDSTLKIQPAELGDSAVYLCASSPGQGGQETQYFGPGTRLLVL.

This clonotype showed up just a few times. The chain has TRBV20-1 and TRBJ1-2; TRBD1 might be the D (5 bases). Trimming removed 6 bases at V and 0 bases at J, with 14 bases between. The CDR3 has 14 amino acids. Per the germline V gene, CDR1 is DFQATT and CDR2 is SNEGSKA (reference sequence). The CDR3 loop is CSARTRGANYGYTF. The CDR3 bases are TGCAGTGCCAGAACGAGGGGAGCTAACTATGGCTACACCTTC.

J is TRBJ1-1 and V is TRBV5-4; tentatively, D is TRBD1 (5 bases). V lost 4 bases and J 5 bases, leaving 18 bases between the germline ends. Germline lookup yields CDR1 SGHNT and CDR2 YYREEE (reference sequence). CDR3 size: 15 residues. CDR3 region: CASSPTGGGRTEAFF. The CDR3 coding sequence is TGTGCCAGCAGCCCCACCGGGGGGGGACGAACTGAAGCTTTCTTT. Variable domain in full (rest from reference TRBV5-4 and TRBJ1-1): ETGVTQSPTHLIKTRGQQVTLRCSSQSGHNTVSWYQQALGQGPQFIFQYYREEENGRGNFPPRFSGLQFPNYSSELNVNALELDDSALYLCASSPTGGGRTEAFFGQGTRLTVV.